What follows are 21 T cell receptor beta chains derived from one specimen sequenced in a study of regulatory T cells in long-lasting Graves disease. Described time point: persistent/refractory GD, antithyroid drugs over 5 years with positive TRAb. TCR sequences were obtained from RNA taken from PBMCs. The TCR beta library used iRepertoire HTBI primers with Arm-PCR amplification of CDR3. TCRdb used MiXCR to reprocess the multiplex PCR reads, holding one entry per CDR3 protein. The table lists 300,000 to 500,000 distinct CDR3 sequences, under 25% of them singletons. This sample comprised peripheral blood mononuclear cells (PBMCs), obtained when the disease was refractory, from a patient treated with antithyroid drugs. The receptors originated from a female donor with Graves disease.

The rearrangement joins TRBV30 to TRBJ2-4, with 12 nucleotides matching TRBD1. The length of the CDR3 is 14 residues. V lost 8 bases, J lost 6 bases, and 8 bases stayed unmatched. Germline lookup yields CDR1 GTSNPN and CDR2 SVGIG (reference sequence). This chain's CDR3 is CAGIGTGGTNIQYF. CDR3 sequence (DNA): TGTGCCGGAATAGGGACAGGGGGCACAAACATTCAGTACTTC.

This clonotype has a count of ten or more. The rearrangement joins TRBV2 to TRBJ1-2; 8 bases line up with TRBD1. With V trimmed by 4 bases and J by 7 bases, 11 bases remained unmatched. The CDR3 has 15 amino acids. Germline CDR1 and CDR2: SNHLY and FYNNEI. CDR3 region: CASSAGQGLTGGYTF. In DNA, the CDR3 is TGTGCCAGCAGTGCAGGACAGGGCCTCACGGGTGGCTACACCTTC.

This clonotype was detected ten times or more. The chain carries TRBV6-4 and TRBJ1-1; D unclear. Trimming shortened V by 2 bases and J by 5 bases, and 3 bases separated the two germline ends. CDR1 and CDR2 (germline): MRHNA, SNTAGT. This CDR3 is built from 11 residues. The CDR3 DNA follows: TGTGCCAGCAGTGACGGAACTGAAGCTTTCTTT. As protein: CASSDGTEAFF.

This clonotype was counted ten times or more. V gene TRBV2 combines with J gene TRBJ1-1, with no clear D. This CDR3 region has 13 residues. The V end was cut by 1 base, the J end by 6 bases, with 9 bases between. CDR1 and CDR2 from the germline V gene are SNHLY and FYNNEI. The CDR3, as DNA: TGTGCCAGCAGTGAAGAGTTTGGTGCTGAAGCTTTCTTT. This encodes CASSEEFGAEAFF.

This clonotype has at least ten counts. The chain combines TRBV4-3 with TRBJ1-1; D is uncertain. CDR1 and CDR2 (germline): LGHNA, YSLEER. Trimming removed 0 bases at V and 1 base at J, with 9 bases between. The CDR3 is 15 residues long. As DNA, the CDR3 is TGCGCCAGCAGCCAAGATCGGTTAGGGAACACTGAAGCTTTCTTT. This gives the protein CASSQDRLGNTEAFF.

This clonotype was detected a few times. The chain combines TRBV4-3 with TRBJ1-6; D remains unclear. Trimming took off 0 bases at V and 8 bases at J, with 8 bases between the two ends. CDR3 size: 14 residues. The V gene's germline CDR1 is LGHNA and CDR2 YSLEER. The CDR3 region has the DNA TGCGCCAGCAGCCAAGATACACACGATTCACCCCTCCACTTT. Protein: CASSQDTHDSPLHF.

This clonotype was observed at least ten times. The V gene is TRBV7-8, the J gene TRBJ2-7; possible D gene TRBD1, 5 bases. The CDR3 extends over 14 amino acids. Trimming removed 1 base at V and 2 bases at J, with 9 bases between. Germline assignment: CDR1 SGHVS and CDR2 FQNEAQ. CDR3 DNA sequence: TGTGCCAGCAGCTTAGGACGACAGACCTACGAGCAGTACTTC. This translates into CASSLGRQTYEQYF.

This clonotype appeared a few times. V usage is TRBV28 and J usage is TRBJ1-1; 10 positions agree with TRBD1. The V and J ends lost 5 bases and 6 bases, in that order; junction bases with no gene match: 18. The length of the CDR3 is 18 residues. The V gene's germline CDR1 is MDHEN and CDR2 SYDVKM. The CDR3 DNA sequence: TGTGCCAGCAGTCTAAAATTGGACAGGGGGGGGATCGTCGCTGAAGCTTTCTTT. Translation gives CASSLKLDRGGIVAEAFF.

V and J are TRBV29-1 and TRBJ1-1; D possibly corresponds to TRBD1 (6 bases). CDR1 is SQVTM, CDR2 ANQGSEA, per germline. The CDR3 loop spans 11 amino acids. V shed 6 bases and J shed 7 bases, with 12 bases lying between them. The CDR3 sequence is CSVWTVNEAFF. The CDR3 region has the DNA TGCAGCGTGTGGACAGTAAATGAAGCTTTCTTT.

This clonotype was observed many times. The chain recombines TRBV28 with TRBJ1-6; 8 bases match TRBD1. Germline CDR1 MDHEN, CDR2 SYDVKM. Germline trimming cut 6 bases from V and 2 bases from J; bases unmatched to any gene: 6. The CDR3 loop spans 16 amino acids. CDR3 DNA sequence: TGTGCCAGCAGACCGACACAGGGGGCCTATAATTCACCCCTCCACTTT. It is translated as CASRPTQGAYNSPLHF.

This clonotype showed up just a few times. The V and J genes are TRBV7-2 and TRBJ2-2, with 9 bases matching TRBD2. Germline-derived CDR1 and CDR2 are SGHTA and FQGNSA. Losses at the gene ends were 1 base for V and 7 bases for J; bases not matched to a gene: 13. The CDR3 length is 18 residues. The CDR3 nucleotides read TGTGCCAGCAGCTTAGTTGTGGGACTAGCTCAGTCTGGCGGGGAGCTGTTTTTT. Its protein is CASSLVVGLAQSGGELFF.

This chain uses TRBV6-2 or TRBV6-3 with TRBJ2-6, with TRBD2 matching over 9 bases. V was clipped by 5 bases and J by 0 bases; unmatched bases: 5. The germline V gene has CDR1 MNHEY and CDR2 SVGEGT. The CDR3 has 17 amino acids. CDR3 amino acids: CASSDAAGGSGANVLTF. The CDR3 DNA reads TGTGCCAGCAGTGACGCAGCGGGAGGCTCTGGGGCCAACGTCCTGACTTTC.

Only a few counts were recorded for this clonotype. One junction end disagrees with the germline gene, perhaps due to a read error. CDR3 sequence (DNA): TGTGCCGGCAGGGTGTCCACTGAAGCTTTCTTT. Its protein is CAGRVSTEAFF. The chain is built from TRBV6-1 and TRBJ1-1; TRBD1 is a possible D gene (5 bases). Germline loops: CDR1 MNHNS, CDR2 SASEGT. CDR3 size: 11 residues.

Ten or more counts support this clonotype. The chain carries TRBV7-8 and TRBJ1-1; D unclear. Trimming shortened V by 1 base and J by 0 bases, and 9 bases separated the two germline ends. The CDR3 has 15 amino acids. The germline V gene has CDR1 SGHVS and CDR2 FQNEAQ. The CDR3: CASSLERVMNTEAFF. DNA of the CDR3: TGTGCCAGCAGCTTAGAGCGGGTCATGAACACTGAAGCTTTCTTT.

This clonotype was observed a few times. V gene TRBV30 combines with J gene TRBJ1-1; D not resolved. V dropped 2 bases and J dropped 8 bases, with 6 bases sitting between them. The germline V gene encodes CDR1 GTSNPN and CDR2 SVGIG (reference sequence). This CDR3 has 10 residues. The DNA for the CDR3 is TGTGCCTGGAGTCGAGGGGAAGCTTTCTTT. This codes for CAWSRGEAFF.

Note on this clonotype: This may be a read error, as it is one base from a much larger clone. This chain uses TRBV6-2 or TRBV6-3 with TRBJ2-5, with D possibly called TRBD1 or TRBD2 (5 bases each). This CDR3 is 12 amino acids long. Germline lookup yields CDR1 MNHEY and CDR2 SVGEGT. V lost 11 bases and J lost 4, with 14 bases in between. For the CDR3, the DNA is TGTGCCGGCGACATGAGGGGAGAGACCCAGTACTTC. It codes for CAGDMRGETQYF.

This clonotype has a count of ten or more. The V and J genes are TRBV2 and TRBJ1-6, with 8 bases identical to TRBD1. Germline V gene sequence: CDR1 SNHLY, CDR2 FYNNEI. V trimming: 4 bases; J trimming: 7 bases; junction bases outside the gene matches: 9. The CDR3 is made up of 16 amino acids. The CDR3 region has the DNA TGTGCCAGCAGTGGGGTGATGGACAGGGAAAATTCACCCCTCCACTTT. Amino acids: CASSGVMDRENSPLHF.

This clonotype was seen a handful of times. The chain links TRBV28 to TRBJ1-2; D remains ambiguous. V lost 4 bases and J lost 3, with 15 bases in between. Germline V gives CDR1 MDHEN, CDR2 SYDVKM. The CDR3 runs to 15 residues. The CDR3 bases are TGTGCCAGCAGTTCCGACTCACAGCTAGACTATGGCTACACCTTC. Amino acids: CASSSDSQLDYGYTF.

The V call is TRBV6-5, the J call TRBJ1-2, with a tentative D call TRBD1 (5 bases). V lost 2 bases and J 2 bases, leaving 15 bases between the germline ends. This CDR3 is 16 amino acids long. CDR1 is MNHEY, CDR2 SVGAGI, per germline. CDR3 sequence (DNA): TGTGCCAGCAGTTACCCCGGCCGCAGGGAGAACTATGGCTACACCTTC. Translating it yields CASSYPGRRENYGYTF.

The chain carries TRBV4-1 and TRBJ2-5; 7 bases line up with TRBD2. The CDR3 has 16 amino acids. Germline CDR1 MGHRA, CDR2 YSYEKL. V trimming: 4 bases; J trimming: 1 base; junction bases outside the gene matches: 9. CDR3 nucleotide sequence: TGCGCCAGCAGCCTACTCGGCGGGAGACTCCAAGAGACCCAGTACTTC. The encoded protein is CASSLLGGRLQETQYF.

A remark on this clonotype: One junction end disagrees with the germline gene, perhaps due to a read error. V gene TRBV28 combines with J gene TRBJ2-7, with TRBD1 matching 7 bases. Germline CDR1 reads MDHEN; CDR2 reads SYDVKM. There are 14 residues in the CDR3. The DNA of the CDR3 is TGTGCCAGCAGTCCGACAGGGAACTCCTACGAGCAGCACTTC. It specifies CASSPTGNSYEQHF.